The 32 T cell receptor beta chains below were found in one sample sequenced in a study of identical twins. Using its own MiXCR run on the 5' RACE reads, TCRdb lists one record per CDR3 protein. The sample lists 200,000 to 250,000 distinct CDR3 sequences; about 12% were seen once. The data were also submitted as part of a second study, on yellow fever vaccine responses in identical twins.

Material for sequencing was memory (CD45RO+) T cells sorted from blood. These receptors were obtained from a woman aged 18-29 years in good health.

This clonotype was recorded at least ten times. The rearrangement joins TRBV20-1 to TRBJ2-5, with D perhaps matching TRBD1 (5 bases). V shed 6 bases and J shed 2 bases, with 16 bases lying between them. The germline V gene has CDR1 DFQATT and CDR2 SNEGSKA (reference sequence). This CDR3 is built from 14 residues. CDR3 bases: TGCAGTGCCCGACAGAGTCAAAAACAAGAGACCCAGTACTTC. Protein product: CSARQSQKQETQYF.

J is TRBJ2-7 and V is TRBV3-1; D is uncertain. The ends were cut back, 4 bases at V and 0 bases at J, with 13 bases in the middle. The CDR3 has 15 amino acids. The germline CDR1 and CDR2 sequences are LGHDT and YNNKEL (reference sequence). CDR3 protein: CASSLTAARSYEQYF. DNA for the CDR3: TGTGCCAGCAGCCTTACAGCCGCTCGCTCCTACGAGCAGTACTTC.

The chain is built from TRBV28 and TRBJ2-4; D possibly corresponds to TRBD2 (6 bases). This CDR3 has 13 residues. Germline-derived CDR1 and CDR2 are MDHEN and SYDVKM. Trimming shortened V by 5 bases and J by 8 bases, and 13 bases separated the two germline ends. The CDR3 loop reads CASSGGVVDIQYF. The CDR3 DNA is TGTGCCAGCAGTGGAGGGGTTGTTGACATTCAGTACTTC.

The chain recombines TRBV7-8 with TRBJ1-6; no reliable D call. The germline gives CDR1 SGHVS, CDR2 FQNEAQ. V shed 0 bases and J shed 7 bases, with 10 bases lying between them. The CDR3 has 15 residues. The CDR3 is CASSLALGSNSPLHF. The CDR3 DNA follows: TGTGCCAGCAGCTTAGCGCTTGGAAGCAATTCACCCCTCCACTTT.

There are a few counts of this clonotype. The chain employs TRBV19 and TRBJ2-5, with 8 bases fitting TRBD1. CDR1 is LNHDA and CDR2 is SQIVND in the germline V gene (reference sequence). This CDR3 has 16 residues. V lost 1 base, J lost 7 bases, and 11 bases stayed unmatched. In DNA form, the CDR3 reads TGTGCCAGTAGTATAGGTAAACCAGGGGGCAGAAGGACCCAGTACTTC. Its protein is CASSIGKPGGRRTQYF. Filled out from reference TRBV19 and TRBJ2-5, the complete variable domain reads DGGITQSPKYLFRKEGQNVTLSCEQNLNHDAMYWYRQDPGQGLRLIYYSQIVNDFQKGDIAEGYSVSREKKESFPLTVTSAQKNPTAFYLCASSIGKPGGRRTQYFGPGTRLLVL.

This clonotype turned up a few times. The V and J genes are TRBV27 and TRBJ1-1; tentatively, D is TRBD1 (6 bases). CDR1 is MNHEY and CDR2 is SMNVEV in the germline V gene (reference sequence). Trimming left V 6 bases short and J 4 bases short, with 21 bases between. The CDR3 totals 16 residues. CDR3 region: CASRRGEQGGGTEAFF. The CDR3 DNA reads TGTGCCAGCAGACGCGGTGAACAGGGTGGGGGCACTGAAGCTTTCTTT.

V usage is TRBV9 and J usage is TRBJ2-4; 8 bases map to TRBD2. The germline CDR1 and CDR2 sequences are SGDLS and YYNGEE. V shed 4 bases, J shed 0 bases, and the junction held 6 bases outside the gene matches. CDR3 length: 16 residues. CDR3 coding DNA: TGTGCCAGCAGCCCTTCTAGCGGGCTAGCCAAAAACATTCAGTACTTC. As protein: CASSPSSGLAKNIQYF. Filled out from reference TRBV9 and TRBJ2-4, the complete variable domain reads DSGVTQTPKHLITATGQRVTLRCSPRSGDLSVYWYQQSLDQGLQFLIQYYNGEERAKGNILERFSAQQFPDLHSELNLSSLELGDSALYFCASSPSSGLAKNIQYFGAGTRLSVL.

The chain links TRBV19 to TRBJ2-5; tentatively, D is TRBD2 (5 bases). Germline V gene lookup returns CDR1 LNHDA and CDR2 SQIVND (reference sequence). The germline V and J ends were trimmed by 1 base and 3 bases, with 9 bases remaining between them. The CDR3 has 14 residues. CDR3 DNA: TGTGCCAGTAGTATAGCGGGGAGCGAAGAGACCCAGTACTTC. Its protein product is CASSIAGSEETQYF. The full variable domain, rest sourced from reference TRBV19 and TRBJ2-5, is DGGITQSPKYLFRKEGQNVTLSCEQNLNHDAMYWYRQDPGQGLRLIYYSQIVNDFQKGDIAEGYSVSREKKESFPLTVTSAQKNPTAFYLCASSIAGSEETQYFGPGTRLLVL.

This clonotype was detected many times. The chain combines TRBV6-1 with TRBJ2-5, with D perhaps TRBD1 (5 bases). Deletions cut 7 bases from V and 1 base from J, with 19 bases between. This CDR3 has 16 residues. Per the germline V gene, CDR1 is MNHNS and CDR2 is SASEGT. The CDR3 is CASMNLGTGVQETQYF. The CDR3 DNA reads as TGTGCCAGCATGAATTTGGGTACAGGCGTCCAAGAGACCCAGTACTTC.

This clonotype was picked up many times. The chain couples TRBV12-3 or TRBV12-4 to TRBJ1-2, with 8 positions matching TRBD1. The CDR3 runs to 16 residues. Trimming at V came to 5 bases and at J to 4 bases, leaving 12 bases not matched to a gene. The CDR3 bases are TGTGCCAGCAGTCCCGTGCTAGGACAGGGTAGCTATGGCTACACCTTC. It yields the protein CASSPVLGQGSYGYTF.

The J gene is TRBJ1-1, the V gene TRBV5-1, with 7 bases identical to TRBD1. V lost 4 bases to trimming and J lost 6 bases; unmatched junction nucleotides: 6. CDR3 length: 13 amino acids. The germline CDR1 and CDR2 sequences are SGHRS and YFSETQ. The DNA for the CDR3 is TGCGCCAGCAGCGAAACAGGGGTTCCTGAAGCTTTCTTT. Its translation: CASSETGVPEAFF. Based on the CDR3 plus reference TRBV5-1 and TRBJ1-1, the full variable domain is KAGVTQTPRYLIKTRGQQVTLSCSPISGHRSVSWYQQTPGQGLQFLFEYFSETQRNKGNFPGRFSGRQFSNSRSEMNVSTLELGDSALYLCASSETGVPEAFFGQGTRLTVV.

Only a few counts were recorded for this clonotype. The chain is built from TRBV27 and TRBJ2-7; 13 bases align to TRBD2. There are 16 residues in the CDR3. Germline trimming cut 7 bases from V and 2 bases from J; bases unmatched to any gene: 8. Germline CDR1 reads MNHEY; CDR2 reads SMNVEV (reference sequence). CDR3 sequence (DNA): TGTGCCAGCATCGGGACTAGCGGGATAAGCGCCTACGAGCAGTACTTC. It is translated as CASIGTSGISAYEQYF.

CDR3 sequence: CASSSRRLAGLNEQFF. CDR3 nucleotides: TGTGCCAGCAGTTCGCGCAGACTAGCGGGGTTAAATGAGCAGTTCTTC. This chain joins TRBV28 and TRBJ2-1; 11 bases are a match to TRBD2. This CDR3 spans 16 amino acids. Germline V gene lookup returns CDR1 MDHEN and CDR2 SYDVKM. V trimming: 4 bases; J trimming: 7 bases; junction bases outside the gene matches: 9.

This clonotype has a single count. This chain links TRBV6-1 with TRBJ2-7; D tentatively fits TRBD1 or TRBD2 (5 bases each). Germline V gene sequence: CDR1 MNHNS, CDR2 SASEGT. CDR3 length equals 15 residues. V was clipped by 0 bases and J by 2 bases, with 11 bases between them. The CDR3 sequence is CASSEAGTATYEQYF. The CDR3 nucleotides read TGTGCCAGCAGTGAAGCCGGGACGGCCACCTACGAGCAGTACTTC.

This clonotype was detected only a few times. The chain combines TRBV10-3 with TRBJ2-5, with TRBD1 identical over 7 bases. The CDR3 sequence is 12 residues long. After removal of 10 bases from V and 3 bases from J, the junction contained 5 bases not matched to a gene. In germline, CDR1 is ENHRY, CDR2 SYGVKD. The CDR3 nucleotides read TGTGCCACCCAACAGGGGAAAGAGACCCAGTACTTC. Protein product: CATQQGKETQYF.

This clonotype was detected many times. The chain couples TRBV7-2 to TRBJ2-3, with no clear D. V was shortened by 3 bases and J by 6 bases, with 7 bases between the two germline ends. The CDR3 contains 12 residues. Per germline, CDR1 SGHTA and CDR2 FQGNSA. In DNA, the CDR3 is TGTGCCAGCAGCTTGATTGGTGATACGCAGTATTTT. Protein: CASSLIGDTQYF.

The table lists this clonotype with a few counts. J is TRBJ2-1 and V is TRBV10-3; no clear D. Trimming took off 3 bases at V and 6 bases at J, with 6 bases between the two ends. CDR1 is ENHRY and CDR2 is SYGVKD in the germline V gene. The CDR3 is made up of 12 amino acids. The CDR3 DNA sequence: TGTGCCATCAGTGACCGGGCCAATGAGCAGTTCTTC. Its translation: CAISDRANEQFF.

The CDR3 nucleotides read TGTGCCAGCAGCGCTATGCAGGGACGGTCTAGCTACGAGCAGTACTTC. As protein: CASSAMQGRSSYEQYF. The chain recombines TRBV3-1 with TRBJ2-7; D might be TRBD1 or TRBD2, each matching 5 bases. Trimming took 5 bases from V and 3 from J, leaving 20 bases between them. This CDR3 has 16 amino acids. Germline V gives CDR1 LGHDT, CDR2 YNNKEL (reference sequence).

This clonotype was counted at least ten times. Mismatch with germline at one junction end may stem from a read error. The rearrangement links TRBV2 to TRBJ1-4; no clear D gene. Germline V CDR1 and CDR2: SNHLY, FYNNEI. The CDR3 is 12 amino acids. As DNA, the CDR3 is TGTGCCAGCAGCCTATCGAGGGAGCCAAGCCCTTTT. Translated, it gives CASSLSREPSPF.

The CDR3 region is CASSQGQGVVNEQFF. The CDR3 DNA reads as TGCGCCAGCAGCCAGGGACAGGGTGTCGTCAATGAGCAGTTCTTC. The V gene is TRBV4-1, the J gene TRBJ2-1; 9 bases are shared with TRBD1. CDR1 is MGHRA and CDR2 is YSYEKL in the germline V gene. The CDR3 has 15 residues. V lost 3 bases, J lost 6 bases, and 6 bases stayed unmatched.

This clonotype has a count of ten or more. The chain couples TRBV5-1 to TRBJ2-2; D not resolved. This CDR3 is built from 14 residues. With 3 bases removed from V and 0 bases from J, the gap between germline ends came to 6 bases. CDR1 is SGHRS and CDR2 is YFSETQ in the germline V gene. CDR3 region: CASSYGANTGELFF. For the CDR3, the DNA is TGCGCCAGCAGCTACGGAGCGAACACCGGGGAGCTGTTTTTT.

This clonotype was observed many times. V is TRBV12-3 or TRBV12-4 and J is TRBJ1-1; D possibly corresponds to TRBD1 (5 bases). V was pared by 6 bases and J by 1 base, with 15 bases between. This CDR3 has 15 amino acids. The chain's CDR3 is CASSPGGGRNTEAFF. The CDR3 DNA reads as TGTGCCAGCAGCCCTGGGGGGGGGAGGAACACTGAAGCTTTCTTT.

This chain links TRBV18 with TRBJ2-3, with TRBD2 matching over 7 bases. V was pared by 4 bases and J by 2 bases, with 9 bases of the junction left unmatched. CDR1 and CDR2 from the germline V gene are KGHSH and LQKENI. The CDR3 sequence is 16 residues long. CDR3 sequence (DNA): TGTGCCAGCTCACTGACTAGCCGGGGGATCACAGATACGCAGTATTTT. Translating it yields CASSLTSRGITDTQYF.

This clonotype appeared a few times. This sequence joins TRBV12-3 or TRBV12-4 and TRBJ2-4; D perhaps matches TRBD2 (5 bases). This CDR3 spans 14 amino acids. V was shortened by 6 bases and J by 0 bases, with 9 bases between the two germline ends. For the CDR3, the DNA is TGTGCCAGCAGCCCTGGACTAGCCAAAAACATTCAGTACTTC. As protein: CASSPGLAKNIQYF.

Many counts were recorded for this clonotype. J is TRBJ1-5 and V is TRBV5-1, with D unresolved. The ends were cut back, 1 base at V and 7 bases at J, with 15 bases in the middle. The CDR3 has 15 amino acids. Germline V gene sequence: CDR1 SGHRS, CDR2 YFSETQ. CDR3 loop: CASSLWPQPSQPQHF. DNA for the CDR3: TGCGCCAGCAGCTTGTGGCCTCAACCCTCCCAGCCCCAGCATTTT.

This clonotype has at least ten counts. V gene TRBV12-3 or TRBV12-4 combines with J gene TRBJ1-5; 7 bases align to TRBD1. J was trimmed by 3 bases and V by 8 bases; bases with no gene match: 7. The CDR3 contains 14 residues. This CDR3 is CASGSGTDNQPQHF. CDR3 DNA: TGTGCCAGCGGATCCGGGACAGACAATCAGCCCCAGCATTTT.

This clonotype was recorded a few times. This sequence joins TRBV6-1 and TRBJ2-7; D is possibly TRBD1 or TRBD2 (5 bases each). The V end lost 1 base, the J end lost 0 bases, and 16 bases lay between the germline ends. The CDR3 runs to 17 residues. Germline V lookup: CDR1 MNHNS, CDR2 SASEGT. The CDR3: CASSEGFGGANSYEQYF. CDR3 nucleotides: TGTGCCAGCAGTGAAGGGTTTGGGGGAGCCAACTCCTACGAGCAGTACTTC.

The V and J genes are TRBV9 and TRBJ2-2, with 7 nucleotides matching TRBD1. V lost 1 base and J lost 5; bases outside the gene matches: 5. The CDR3 runs 15 residues. Looked up from germline, CDR1 is SGDLS and CDR2 is YYNGEE. This CDR3 is CASSVTVQGTGELFF. In nucleotides, the CDR3 is TGTGCCAGCAGCGTAACTGTACAGGGGACCGGGGAGCTGTTTTTT.

This clonotype was detected many times. The chain is built from TRBV3-1 and TRBJ1-5; D remains ambiguous. V lost 1 base and J 6 bases, leaving 10 bases between the germline ends. Germline V gene data show CDR1 as LGHDT and CDR2 as YNNKEL (reference sequence). This CDR3 has 14 residues. The CDR3 loop reads CASSQGGVGQPQHF. In DNA, the CDR3 is TGTGCCAGCAGCCAAGGGGGTGTGGGTCAGCCCCAGCATTTT.

This clonotype was seen a handful of times. The rearrangement uses TRBV9 and TRBJ2-7; 9 bases are a match to TRBD1. The V segment lost 3 bases and the J segment 7 bases; nucleotides outside the gene matches: 14. The germline V gene encodes CDR1 SGDLS and CDR2 YYNGEE. The CDR3 spans 16 residues. DNA of the CDR3: TGTGCCAGCAGCGGGACAGGGGACGTCTTCTCGGGGGAGCAGTACTTC. The encoded protein is CASSGTGDVFSGEQYF.

The chain links TRBV5-1 to TRBJ2-5; 9 bases match TRBD1. The V and J ends lost 0 bases and 6 bases, in that order; junction bases with no gene match: 9. The CDR3 has 16 amino acids. The V gene's germline CDR1 is SGHRS and CDR2 YFSETQ. The CDR3 sequence is CASSLAGTGLTKTQYF. For the CDR3, the DNA is TGCGCCAGCAGCTTGGCCGGGACAGGGCTTACGAAGACCCAGTACTTC.

This clonotype was seen a few times. The chain employs TRBV14 and TRBJ2-7; 9 bases fit TRBD1. V trimming: 3 bases; J trimming: 7 bases; junction bases outside the gene matches: 10. Germline-derived CDR1 and CDR2 are SGHDN and FVKESK. This CDR3 region has 15 residues. CDR3 sequence: CASSQTQGARGEQYF. As DNA, the CDR3 is TGTGCCAGCAGCCAGACACAGGGGGCGCGTGGAGAGCAGTACTTC.